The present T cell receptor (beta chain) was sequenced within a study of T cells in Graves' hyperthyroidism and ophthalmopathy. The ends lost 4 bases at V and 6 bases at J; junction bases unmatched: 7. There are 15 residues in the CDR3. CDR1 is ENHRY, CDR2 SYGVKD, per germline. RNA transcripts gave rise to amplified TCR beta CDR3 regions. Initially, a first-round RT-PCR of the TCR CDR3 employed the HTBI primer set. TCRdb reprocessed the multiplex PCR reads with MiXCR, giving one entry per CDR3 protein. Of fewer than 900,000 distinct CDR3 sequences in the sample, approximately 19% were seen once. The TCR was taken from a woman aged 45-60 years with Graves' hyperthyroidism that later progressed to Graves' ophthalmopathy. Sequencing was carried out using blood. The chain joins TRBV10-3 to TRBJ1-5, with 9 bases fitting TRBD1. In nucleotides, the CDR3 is TGTGCCATCAGTGTCGACAGGGGGTCGGGTCAGCCCCAGCATTTT. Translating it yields CAISVDRGSGQPQHF.